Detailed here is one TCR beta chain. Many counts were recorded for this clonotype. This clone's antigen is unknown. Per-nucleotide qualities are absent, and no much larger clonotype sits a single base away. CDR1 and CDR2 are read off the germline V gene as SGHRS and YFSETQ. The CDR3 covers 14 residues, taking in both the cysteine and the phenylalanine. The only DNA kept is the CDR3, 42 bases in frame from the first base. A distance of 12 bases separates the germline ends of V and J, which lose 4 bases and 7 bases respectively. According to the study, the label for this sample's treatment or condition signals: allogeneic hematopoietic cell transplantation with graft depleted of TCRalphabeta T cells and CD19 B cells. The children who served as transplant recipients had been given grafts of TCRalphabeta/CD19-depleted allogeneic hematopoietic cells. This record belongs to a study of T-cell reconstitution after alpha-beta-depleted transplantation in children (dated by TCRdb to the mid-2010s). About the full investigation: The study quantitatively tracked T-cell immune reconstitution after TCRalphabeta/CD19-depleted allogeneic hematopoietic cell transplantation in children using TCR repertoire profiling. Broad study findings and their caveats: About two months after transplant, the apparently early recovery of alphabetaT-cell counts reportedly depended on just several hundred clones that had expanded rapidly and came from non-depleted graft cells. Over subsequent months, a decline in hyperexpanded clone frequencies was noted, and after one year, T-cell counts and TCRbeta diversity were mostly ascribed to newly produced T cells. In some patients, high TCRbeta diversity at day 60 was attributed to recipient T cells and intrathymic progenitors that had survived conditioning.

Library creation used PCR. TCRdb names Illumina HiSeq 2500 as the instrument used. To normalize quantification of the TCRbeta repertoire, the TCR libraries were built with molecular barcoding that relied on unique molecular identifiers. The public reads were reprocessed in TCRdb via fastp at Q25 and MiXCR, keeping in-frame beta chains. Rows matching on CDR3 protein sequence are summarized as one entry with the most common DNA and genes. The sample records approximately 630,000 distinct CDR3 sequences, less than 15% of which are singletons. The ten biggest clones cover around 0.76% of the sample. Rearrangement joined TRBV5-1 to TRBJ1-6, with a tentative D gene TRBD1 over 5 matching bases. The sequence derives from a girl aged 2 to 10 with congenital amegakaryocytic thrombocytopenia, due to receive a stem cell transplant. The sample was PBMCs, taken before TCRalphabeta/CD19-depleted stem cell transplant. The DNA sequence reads TGCGCCAGCAGCGGCGGGACGCCAAATTCACCCCTCCACTTT. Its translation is CASSGGTPNSPLHF.